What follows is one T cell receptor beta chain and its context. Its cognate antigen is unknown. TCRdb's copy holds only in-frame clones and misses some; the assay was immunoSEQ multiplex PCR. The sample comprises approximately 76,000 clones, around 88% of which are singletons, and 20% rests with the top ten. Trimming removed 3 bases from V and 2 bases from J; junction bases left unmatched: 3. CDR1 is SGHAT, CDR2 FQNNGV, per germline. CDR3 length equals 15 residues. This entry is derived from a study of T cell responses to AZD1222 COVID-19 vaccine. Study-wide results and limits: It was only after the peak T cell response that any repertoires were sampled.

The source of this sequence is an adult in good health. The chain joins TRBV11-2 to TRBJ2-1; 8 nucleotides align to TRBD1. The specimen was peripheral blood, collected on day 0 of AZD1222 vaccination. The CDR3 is CASSFGQGPYNEQFF. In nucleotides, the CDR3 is TGTGCCAGCAGCTTCGGACAGGGTCCCTACAATGAGCAGTTCTTC.